This TCR beta chain was captured in a study of OX40 agonist ivuxolimab in advanced cancers. Using immunoSEQ multiplex PCR, the repertoire was profiled, and TCRdb retains in-frame clones only, with some absent. Of tens of thousands of clones listed, just under 95% are singletons. This clone came up a few times. Trimming removed 4 bases at V and 2 bases at J, with 11 bases between. CDR1 is SQVTM, CDR2 ANQGSEA, per germline. The CDR3 length is 13 residues. This receptor was taken from an adult with an advanced solid tumor such as melanoma, head and neck, liver or kidney cancer. Sequencing was performed on CD4+ or CD8+ T cells sorted from blood, taken in a trial of the OX40 agonist ivuxolimab. The V call is TRBV29-1, the J call TRBJ1-1, with a weak D call TRBD1 (6 bases). CDR3 nucleotide sequence: TGCAGCGTTGTGCTACAGGGAAACACTGAAGCTTTCTTT. Its protein product is CSVVLQGNTEAFF.